A selection of T cell receptor beta chains follows, all from one sample in a study of shared clonotypes between healthy human individuals. The method was immunoSEQ multiplex PCR; TCRdb's version includes in-frame clones alone and lacks a portion of them. The profile covers some 2,500,000 clones, with approximately 90% appearing a single time and 0.3% to 0.4% taken by the ten largest. Sequencing was performed on naive CD4+ T cells from PBMCs. The receptor source for this set is a man aged 18 to 30 in good health. Some clones in this sample may be carry-over from other donors' samples. The CDR3 runs from the conserved cysteine through the conserved F or W. D genes are given only for firm matches. Size tells how often a clone was seen (once, few, many) or the class of an expanded clone, and some rows leave it out.

size: once; J: TRBJ1-1; D: .; V: TRBV18; DNA: TGTGCCAGCTCACCTAACAGGGAGACTGAAGCTTTCTTT; CDR3: CASSPNRETEAFF
size: .; J: TRBJ2-1; D: .; V: TRBV7-3; DNA: TGTGCCAGCAGCTTTTTAGGGGTCAATGAGCAGTTCTTC; CDR3: CASSFLGVNEQFF
size: .; J: TRBJ2-7; D: .; V: TRBV7-2; DNA: TGTGCCAGCAGCTTAGGCTCCCCTTTAACAGGGACGAGCTCCTACGAGCAGTACTTC; CDR3: CASSLGSPLTGTSSYEQYF
size: .; J: TRBJ1-2; D: .; V: TRBV29-1; DNA: TGCAGCGCGGCGACACAAATTAACTATGGCTACACCTTC; CDR3: CSAATQINYGYTF
size: .; J: TRBJ1-3; D: .; V: TRBV5-6; DNA: TGTGCCAGCAGAGGTGGTAAGGAGGCGAAGATACCAGACACCATATATTTT; CDR3: CASRGGKEAKIPDTIYF
size: .; J: TRBJ1-2; D: TRBD1; V: TRBV18; DNA: TGTGCCAGCTCACCACTCACAGGGGACCCCTATGGCTACACCTTC; CDR3: CASSPLTGDPYGYTF
size: .; J: TRBJ2-2; D: TRBD2; V: TRBV28; DNA: TGTGCCAGCAGGACCGGGACTAGCGTCGGTCGGAACACCGGGGAGCTGTTTTTT; CDR3: CASRTGTSVGRNTGELFF
size: few; J: TRBJ1-1; D: .; V: TRBV28; DNA: TGTGCCAGCAGCGGGACCCCGGGAGCAAACACTGAAGCTTTCTTT; CDR3: CASSGTPGANTEAFF
size: .; J: TRBJ1-5; D: TRBD1; V: TRBV18; DNA: TGTGCCAGCCGGGGGGACAGGGGCGGTCAGCCCCAGCATTTT; CDR3: CASRGDRGGQPQHF
size: .; J: TRBJ1-1; D: .; V: TRBV14; DNA: TGTGCCAGCAGCCAAGGTGGGGGCAACACTGAAGCTTTCTTT; CDR3: CASSQGGGNTEAFF
size: .; J: TRBJ1-5; D: TRBD1; V: TRBV19; DNA: TGTGCCAGTAGCAGATACAGGGGGCGAAACCAAACCCGTGGCAATCAGCCCCAGCATTTT; CDR3: CASSRYRGRNQTRGNQPQHF
size: .; J: TRBJ2-2; D: TRBD2; V: TRBV9; DNA: TGTGCCAGCAGCGCCCGACTAGCGGGACCCACCGGGGAGCTGTTTTTT; CDR3: CASSARLAGPTGELFF
size: .; J: TRBJ1-3; D: .; V: TRBV9; DNA: TGTGCCAGCAGCGAGGGACCGGAGAGTGGAAACACCATATATTTT; CDR3: CASSEGPESGNTIYF
size: .; J: TRBJ1-2; D: .; V: TRBV7-2; DNA: TGTGCCAGCAGCTTAGGCCCCTACTATGGCTACACCTTC; CDR3: CASSLGPYYGYTF
size: .; J: TRBJ2-5; D: .; V: TRBV2; DNA: TGTGCCAGCCGCGTTTTCCAAGAGACCCAGTACTTC; CDR3: CASRVFQETQYF
size: .; J: TRBJ1-5; D: .; V: TRBV27; DNA: TGTGCCAGCAGTTTTACACCTTTCGGGGCTGGGCGCAATCAGCCCCAGCATTTT; CDR3: CASSFTPFGAGRNQPQHF
size: .; J: TRBJ1-2; D: .; V: TRBV29-1; DNA: TGCAGCGCCAAGGTAGGACAGACGACTCTGGGAGGCTACACCTTC; CDR3: CSAKVGQTTLGGYTF
size: .; J: TRBJ1-2; D: TRBD1; V: TRBV14; DNA: TGTGCCAGCAGCCGGACAGGTTGGGGCTACACCTTC; CDR3: CASSRTGWGYTF
size: .; J: TRBJ2-1; D: TRBD2; V: TRBV4-3; DNA: TGCGCCAGCAGCCAAGATCGGGGTAGCGGGAGCAATGAGCAGTTCTTC; CDR3: CASSQDRGSGSNEQFF
size: .; J: TRBJ2-2; D: TRBD1; V: TRBV27; DNA: TGTGCCAGCAGTTTCCGCTGGACAGGGGGGGCCGGGGAGCTGTTTTTT; CDR3: CASSFRWTGGAGELFF
size: once; J: TRBJ2-7; D: .; V: TRBV5-1; DNA: TGCGCCAGCAGTCCTTCTGGGAGCTACGAGCAGTACTTC; CDR3: CASSPSGSYEQYF
size: .; J: TRBJ1-1; D: .; V: TRBV29-1; DNA: TGCAGCGTTAACCAGGTCTCAAACACTGAAGCTTTCTTT; CDR3: CSVNQVSNTEAFF
size: .; J: TRBJ2-2; D: TRBD1; V: TRBV5-1; DNA: TGCGCCAGCAGCTTAGGGACAGCGAAGAACACCGGGGAGCTGTTTTTT; CDR3: CASSLGTAKNTGELFF